This TCR beta chain was profiled in a study of response to subunit inactivated influenza vaccine. Overall study findings and caveats: The authors proposed limited new T cell recruitment per seasonal influenza vaccination.

Per germline, CDR1 MNHEY and CDR2 SVGEGT. V was clipped by 2 bases and J by 6 bases, with 14 bases between them. The CDR3 is 15 amino acids. From the RT-PCR reads, TCRdb called clonotypes with MiXCR, one entry per CDR3 protein. The sample has around 540,000 distinct CDR3 sequences; 12% are singletons. Comments on this clonotype: Its antigen remains unidentified.

The chain combines TRBV6-2 or TRBV6-3 with TRBJ2-1; D call uncertain. The sequence derives from a man aged 50-60 years who received an inactivated influenza vaccine. The input for sequencing was PBMCs from blood, taken on the day of vaccination. DNA for the CDR3: TGTGCCAGCAGTTACAGGGAACGTTCGGTCAATGAGCAGTTCTTC. Its translation is CASSYRERSVNEQFF.